The 17 T cell receptor beta chains given below trace back to one sample, sequenced in a study of PD-1 blockade in classical Hodgkin lymphoma. Each patient relapsed following autologous stem cell transplantation, and prior brentuximab vedotin exposure differed. Libraries were prepared by immunoSEQ multiplex PCR; TCRdb keeps only in-frame clonotypes and omits some of them. This sample has about 94,000 clones, with roughly 89% found just once. The sample here was peripheral blood mononuclear cells (PBMCs), taken before the second cycle of nivolumab. Every receptor here comes from a human donor with classical Hodgkin lymphoma.

This clone has a handful of counts. The rearrangement uses TRBV7-9 and TRBJ2-1; no clear D gene. The CDR3 length is 15 residues. Germline V gives CDR1 SEHNR, CDR2 FQNEAQ (reference sequence). Trimming left V 2 bases short and J 1 base short, with 9 bases between. For the CDR3, the DNA is TGTGCCAGCAGCTTAAAAATGGGGTCCTACAATGAGCAGTTCTTC. Protein sequence: CASSLKMGSYNEQFF.

The chain employs TRBV27 and TRBJ1-1; perhaps TRBD1 as D (6 bases). The V end lost 4 bases, the J end lost 3 bases, and 9 bases lay between the germline ends. The V gene's germline CDR1 is MNHEY and CDR2 SMNVEV (reference sequence). The CDR3 is 13 residues long. The CDR3 here is CASSWGRDTEAFF. CDR3 sequence (DNA): TGTGCCAGCAGTTGGGGGCGCGACACTGAAGCTTTCTTT.

V and J are TRBV6-5 and TRBJ1-6; no clear D gene. The CDR3 has 15 amino acids. Trimming took 4 bases from V and 7 from J, leaving 14 bases between them. From germline, CDR1 is MNHEY and CDR2 SVGAGI. The CDR3 sequence: CASSLGGSLNSPLHF. CDR3 sequence (DNA): TGTGCCAGCAGTTTGGGAGGCAGCCTAAATTCACCCCTCCACTTT.

The rearrangement uses TRBV5-8 and TRBJ2-2; D ambiguous. The CDR3 totals 14 residues. Trimming cost V 3 bases and J 5 bases, with 11 bases left between them. The germline gives CDR1 SGHTS, CDR2 YDEGEE. CDR3 sequence reads: CASSYSGWTGELFF. In DNA form, the CDR3 reads TGTGCCAGCAGCTACTCAGGATGGACCGGGGAGCTGTTTTTT.

In DNA, the CDR3 is TGTGCCAGCAGTGAACAGGTTTTAGCCAAAAACATTCAGTACTTC. This translates into CASSEQVLAKNIQYF. This chain uses TRBV2 with TRBJ2-4; D unclear. The CDR3 covers 15 residues. Germline V gene sequence: CDR1 SNHLY, CDR2 FYNNEI. Trimming took off 2 bases at V and 0 bases at J, with 8 bases between the two ends.

The chain carries TRBV5-4 and TRBJ2-5; either TRBD1 or TRBD2 may fit D (5 bases each). V was shortened by 4 bases and J by 5 bases, with 18 bases between the two germline ends. The CDR3 totals 15 residues. Per germline, CDR1 SGHNT and CDR2 YYREEE (reference sequence). CDR3 region: CASSHIRGVRETQYF. In nucleotides, the CDR3 is TGTGCCAGCAGCCATATTCGAGGGGTTCGGGAGACCCAGTACTTC.

The gene calls are TRBV30 and TRBJ1-1, with 7 bases that match TRBD1. Germline V gene lookup returns CDR1 GTSNPN and CDR2 SVGIG (reference sequence). Trimming cost V 0 bases and J 4 bases; bases outside gene matches: 2. This CDR3 spans 13 amino acids. CDR3 in amino acids: CAWSVQGITEAFF. The CDR3 nucleotides are TGTGCCTGGAGTGTACAGGGGATCACTGAAGCTTTCTTT.

The rearrangement uses TRBV18 and TRBJ2-1, with D perhaps matching TRBD2 (5 bases). The CDR3 length is 13 residues. Trimming took off 4 bases at V and 7 bases at J, with 11 bases between the two ends. The V gene's germline CDR1 is KGHSH and CDR2 LQKENI. The DNA for the CDR3 is TGTGCCAGCTCACTAGGACTCACTAATGAGCAGTTCTTC. It encodes CASSLGLTNEQFF.

The chain is built from TRBV15 and TRBJ2-7, with 8 bases lining up with TRBD1. The CDR3 runs 15 residues. The germline V gene has CDR1 LNHNV and CDR2 YYDKDF (reference sequence). V dropped 6 bases and J dropped 2; count of bases not matched to a gene: 9. The CDR3 nucleotides read TGTGCCACCAGGGCGGACAGGGAGATTACCTACGAGCAGTACTTC. Protein: CATRADREITYEQYF.

This clone came up once. V usage is TRBV2 and J usage is TRBJ1-3; 7 positions match TRBD1. The CDR3 contains 13 residues. Germline CDR1 and CDR2: SNHLY and FYNNEI. The ends lost 5 bases at V and 2 bases at J; junction bases unmatched: 0. In DNA form, the CDR3 reads TGTGCCAGCAGTACAGGGGCTGGAAACACCATATATTTT. Its translation is CASSTGAGNTIYF. The full variable domain, rest sourced from reference TRBV2 and TRBJ1-3, is EPEVTQTPSHQVTQMGQEVILRCVPISNHLYFYWYRQILGQKVEFLVSFYNNEISEKSEIFDDQFSVERPDGSNFTLKIRSTKLEDSAMYFCASSTGAGNTIYFGEGSWLTVV.

The V and J genes are TRBV7-6 and TRBJ2-7; 11 bases align to TRBD2. The CDR3 sequence is 18 residues long. V lost 2 bases and J lost 1; bases outside the gene matches: 10. CDR1 is SGHVS and CDR2 is FNYEAQ in the germline V gene. Here the CDR3 DNA reads TGTGCCAGCAGCTTAAGGACACCGACTAGCGGGACTTCCTACGAGCAGTACTTC. Amino acid sequence: CASSLRTPTSGTSYEQYF.

The rearrangement joins TRBV28 to TRBJ2-2; D gene unclear. Germline CDR1 reads MDHEN; CDR2 reads SYDVKM. The CDR3 spans 15 residues. The V end was cut by 5 bases, the J end by 3 bases, with 13 bases between. The chain's CDR3 is CASSGVGWDTGELFF. CDR3 coding DNA: TGTGCCAGCAGTGGGGTAGGGTGGGACACCGGGGAGCTGTTTTTT. Full variable domain (rest looked up from reference TRBV28 and TRBJ2-2): DVKVTQSSRYLVKRTGEKVFLECVQDMDHENMFWYRQDPGLGLRLIYFSYDVKMKEKGDIPEGYSVSREKKERFSLILESASTNQTSMYLCASSGVGWDTGELFFGEGSRLTVL.

The CDR3 sequence: CASSLSRWETQYF. In DNA, the CDR3 is TGTGCCAGCAGCTTATCCCGGTGGGAGACCCAGTACTTC. The chain recombines TRBV7-3 with TRBJ2-5; D gene unclear. The CDR3 consists of 13 residues. The germline V gene encodes CDR1 SGHTA and CDR2 FQGTGA. Between the trimmed V and J ends, which lost 2 bases and 5 bases, there was a span of 9 bases.

The chain uses TRBV28 and TRBJ2-2, with 8 bases that match TRBD2. V was clipped by 5 bases and J by 7 bases; unmatched bases: 3. Germline V CDR1 and CDR2: MDHEN, SYDVKM. The CDR3 is 13 residues long. CDR3 in amino acids: CASSQRGFGELFF. For the CDR3, the DNA is TGTGCCAGCAGTCAGCGGGGGTTCGGGGAGCTGTTTTTT.

J is TRBJ2-7 and V is TRBV4-1, with D tentatively TRBD2 (6 bases). Germline V lookup: CDR1 MGHRA, CDR2 YSYEKL. V lost 3 bases to trimming and J lost 1 base, with 10 bases between them. The CDR3 has 14 residues. CDR3 region: CASSQRDGSYEQYF. DNA for the CDR3: TGCGCCAGCAGCCAGCGGGACGGGTCCTACGAGCAGTACTTC.

This clone turned up a few times. The gene calls are TRBV6-5 and TRBJ1-2, with 9 positions matching TRBD1. The ends lost 0 bases at V and 7 bases at J; junction bases unmatched: 9. Germline V gives CDR1 MNHEY, CDR2 SVGAGI. CDR3 length: 16 residues. For the CDR3, the DNA is TGTGCCAGCAGTTACTCGACAGGGACAGGGTTTGGTGGCTACACCTTC. The encoded protein is CASSYSTGTGFGGYTF.

V usage is TRBV28 and J usage is TRBJ1-5; D may be TRBD1 (5 bases). The CDR3 covers 17 residues. The germline CDR1 and CDR2 sequences are MDHEN and SYDVKM. Trimming removed 5 bases at V and 3 bases at J, with 20 bases between. The CDR3 region has the DNA TGTGCCAGCAGTATCTCCCTGGAGGGGATCAACAATCAGCCCCAGCATTTT. Its translation: CASSISLEGINNQPQHF.